This T cell receptor beta chain was profiled in a study of T cell changes during pregnancy in multiple sclerosis. Sequenced by immunoSEQ multiplex PCR; TCRdb stores in-frame clones only, minus some. The sample contains 35,000 to 50,000 clones, about 87% of which appear only once. V was shortened by 3 bases and J by 1 base, with 9 bases between the two germline ends. CDR3 length: 14 amino acids. The V gene's germline CDR1 is KGHSH and CDR2 LQKENI. This chain connects TRBV18 to TRBJ2-5; no clear D. This TCR came from a female donor with multiple sclerosis, enrolled in a pregnancy study. The source material was CD4+ T cells from peripheral blood mononuclear cells, sampled in the second trimester of pregnancy. This CDR3 is CASSPLGRQETQYF. The CDR3 DNA is TGTGCCAGCTCACCGCTGGGCCGCCAAGAGACCCAGTACTTC.